Listed below are T cell receptor beta chains from one sample, sequenced in a study of T-cell reconstitution after alpha-beta-depleted transplantation in children. MiXCR, applied by TCRdb to the PCR reads, yields one record per CDR3 protein. Among roughly 220,000 distinct CDR3 sequences listed, around 12% were seen once. The starting material was PBMCs from the stem cell graft donor, obtained from the stem cell graft. The receptors come from a human donor who donated a stem cell graft to a child with acute lymphoblastic leukemia. Each CDR3 is given with its conserved first and last residue. D genes are given only for firm matches. A row's size may be missing; if present it is once, few, many or a size class.

D gene,V gene,J gene,clone size,CDR3 protein,CDR3 DNA
-,TRBV7-2,TRBJ2-5,many,CASSLTEPGRGTQYF,TGTGCCAGCAGCTTAACGGAACCTGGAAGGGGGACCCAGTACTTC
TRBD1,TRBV2,TRBJ1-2,many,CASSGTGDGYTF,TGTGCCAGCAGTGGGACAGGGGATGGCTACACCTTC
TRBD2,TRBV4-2,TRBJ2-1,few,CASSRSSGASSSYNEQFF,TGTGCCAGCAGCCGGAGTAGCGGGGCCTCGAGCTCCTACAATGAGCAGTTCTTC
-,TRBV10-3,TRBJ1-5,many,CATTRTTGQPQHF,TGTGCCACCACCCGGACAACGGGTCAGCCCCAGCATTTT
TRBD2,TRBV27,TRBJ2-5,few,CASSPRTSGYQETQYF,TGTGCCAGCAGTCCGCGGACTAGCGGGTACCAAGAGACCCAGTACTTC
TRBD1,TRBV5-5,TRBJ1-6,many,CASSFGTGALHF,TGTGCCAGCAGCTTCGGCACAGGGGCCCTCCACTTT
TRBD2,TRBV12-3/TRBV12-4,TRBJ2-3,many,CASSPRRSGGTDTQYF,TGTGCCAGCAGTCCTCGGAGGAGCGGGGGAACAGATACGCAGTATTTT
TRBD2,TRBV20-1,TRBJ2-1,many,CSARLTSGRIRDEQFF,TGCAGTGCTAGACTGACTAGCGGGAGAATTAGGGATGAGCAGTTCTTC
TRBD1,TRBV4-2,TRBJ2-6,-,CASSQATSGTGNVLTF,TGTGCCAGCAGCCAAGCCACCTCTGGGACAGGGAACGTCCTGACTTTC
-,TRBV5-6,TRBJ2-7,-,CARGPGLRAYEQYF,TGTGCCAGGGGCCCCGGGCTGCGCGCCTACGAGCAGTACTTC
-,TRBV6-2/TRBV6-3,TRBJ1-5,few,CASGGGINQPQHF,TGTGCCAGCGGAGGGGGTATCAATCAGCCCCAGCATTTT
TRBD2,TRBV5-1,TRBJ2-1,many,CASSFRLAGGINEQFF,TGCGCCAGCAGCTTCAGACTAGCGGGAGGAATCAATGAGCAGTTCTTC
TRBD2,TRBV11-2,TRBJ2-7,many,CASSPRLADAYEQYF,TGTGCCAGCAGCCCCCGACTAGCGGATGCTTACGAGCAGTACTTC
TRBD1,TRBV5-5,TRBJ1-5,many,CASSLQGARNQPQHF,TGTGCCAGCAGCTTACAGGGGGCTCGGAATCAGCCCCAGCATTTT
-,TRBV29-1,TRBJ2-7,many,CSAGGLSYEQYF,TGCAGCGCTGGGGGGTTATCCTACGAGCAGTACTTC
TRBD1,TRBV28,TRBJ2-5,many,CASSQGDRGKKETQYF,TGTGCCAGCAGCCAAGGGGACAGGGGAAAGAAAGAGACCCAGTACTTC
TRBD1,TRBV27,TRBJ2-1,many,CASRAGQGSYNEQFF,TGTGCCAGCAGAGCGGGACAGGGCTCCTACAATGAGCAGTTCTTC
-,TRBV30,TRBJ1-1,many,CAWIRVLEAFF,TGTGCCTGGATTCGAGTTCTTGAAGCTTTCTTT
TRBD1,TRBV29-1,TRBJ1-4,many,CSVGGQGEKLFF,TGCAGCGTTGGGGGACAGGGGGAAAAACTGTTTTTT
-,TRBV10-1,TRBJ2-7,many,CASSESKGGQSYEQYF,TGCGCCAGCAGTGAGTCCAAAGGAGGACAGTCCTACGAGCAGTACTTC
TRBD1,TRBV12-3/TRBV12-4,TRBJ1-1,many,CASSFPRGQVTEAFF,TGTGCCAGCAGTTTTCCCAGGGGGCAAGTTACTGAAGCTTTCTTT
-,TRBV29-1,TRBJ2-1,-,CSVEVRHRVNEQFF,TGCAGCGTTGAAGTAAGGCACAGGGTTAATGAGCAGTTCTTC
-,TRBV2,TRBJ1-4,many,CASRYRPDSEKLFF,TGTGCCAGCAGGTACAGGCCGGACTCTGAAAAACTGTTTTTT
-,TRBV7-2,TRBJ1-1,-,CASSPTWVNTEAFF,TGTGCCAGCAGCCCGACCTGGGTGAACACTGAAGCTTTCTTT
TRBD1,TRBV20-1,TRBJ2-7,many,CSARGGTGGIYEQYF,TGCAGTGCTAGAGGGGGAACAGGGGGCATCTACGAGCAGTACTTC
-,TRBV9,TRBJ1-2,many,CASSVPGSLGYTF,TGTGCCAGCAGCGTCCCTGGGAGCCTAGGCTACACCTTC
TRBD2,TRBV7-2,TRBJ2-7,many,CASSPFGTSVPYEQYF,TGTGCCAGCAGCCCGTTCGGGACTAGCGTCCCCTACGAGCAGTACTTC
TRBD1,TRBV20-1,TRBJ1-4,many,CSATDRVSLATNEKLFF,TGCAGTGCTACGGACAGGGTATCCCTTGCGACTAATGAAAAACTGTTTTTT
-,TRBV4-3,TRBJ2-7,many,CASSQGGQRTYEQYF,TGCGCCAGCAGCCAAGGTGGACAGAGAACCTACGAGCAGTACTTC